Listed below are T cell receptor beta chains from one sample, sequenced in a study of blood T cell repertoires in COVID-19. Sequenced by immunoSEQ multiplex PCR; TCRdb stores in-frame clones only, minus some. This sample carries around 110,000 clones, about nine tenths of them seen once, and the ten largest clones take 1.5% to 2%. The sequencing input was peripheral blood. These receptor sequences come from a human donor with active COVID-19. The donor label of this sample is uncertain. Each CDR3 is given with its conserved first and last residue. The D gene is left open where the match is weak. A row's size may be missing; if present it is once, few, many or a size class.

>TRBJ2-2|TRBV11-2|.|TRBD2
CASGHSAGATGELFF
TGTGCCAGCGGTCACTCAGCGGGGGCCACCGGGGAGCTGTTTTTT
>TRBJ1-1|TRBV6-6|.|TRBD1
CASSYPDRTEAFF
TGTGCCAGCAGTTACCCGGACAGGACTGAAGCTTTCTTT
>TRBJ2-2|TRBV15|.|TRBD1
CATSRDTGGFGELFF
TGTGCCACCAGCAGAGATACAGGGGGCTTCGGGGAGCTGTTTTTT
>TRBJ2-1|TRBV5-4|.|.
CASGTVGYNEQFF
TGTGCCAGTGGGACTGTGGGCTACAATGAGCAGTTCTTC
>TRBJ2-1|TRBV6-2/TRBV6-3|.|TRBD1
CASSYTGGFYNEQFF
TGTGCCAGCAGTTATACAGGGGGTTTCTACAATGAGCAGTTCTTC
>TRBJ2-5|TRBV7-6|.|.
CASSLSPGESETQYF
TGTGCCAGCAGCTTATCTCCGGGAGAAAGCGAGACCCAGTACTTC
>TRBJ1-1|TRBV10-3|.|TRBD1
CAISPRGQGLSVAFF
TGTGCCATCAGTCCAAGGGGACAGGGGCTTTCTGTAGCTTTCTTT
>TRBJ2-5|TRBV5-1|.|.
CASSLEVKGETQYF
TGCGCCAGCAGCCTGGAGGTTAAGGGGGAGACCCAGTACTTC
>TRBJ1-1|TRBV25-1|.|.
CASSDAGRGMNTEAFF
TGTGCCAGCAGTGATGCGGGCAGGGGCATGAACACTGAAGCTTTCTTT
>TRBJ2-7|TRBV10-3|.|.
CAISESTGGEQYF
TGTGCCATCAGTGAGTCGACCGGAGGCGAGCAGTACTTC
>TRBJ1-2|TRBV5-4|.|TRBD1
CASSSTGTGGPAYYGYTF
TGTGCCAGCAGCTCGACCGGGACAGGGGGACCGGCGTACTATGGCTACACCTTC
>TRBJ2-5|TRBV7-2|.|.
CASSFQGPETQYF
TGTGCCAGCAGCTTCCAGGGTCCAGAGACCCAGTACTTC
>TRBJ1-1|TRBV29-1|.|TRBD1
CSADGQGVEAFF
TGCAGCGCGGACGGACAGGGAGTTGAAGCTTTCTTT
>TRBJ1-1|TRBV7-2|.|.
CASSLGHQGSTEAFF
TGTGCCAGCAGCTTAGGACACCAGGGGTCCACTGAAGCTTTCTTT
>TRBJ2-5|TRBV7-3|.|TRBD1
CASSLGTANLRETQYF
TGTGCCAGCAGCTTAGGGACAGCGAACCTCAGAGAGACCCAGTACTTC
>TRBJ2-1|TRBV27|.|TRBD2
CASSFAGGPEQFF
TGTGCCAGCAGTTTCGCGGGGGGGCCTGAGCAGTTCTTC
>TRBJ2-3|TRBV5-6|few|.
CASSFRRGHTDTQYF
TGTGCCAGCAGCTTTAGAAGGGGCCATACAGATACGCAGTATTTT
>TRBJ1-2|TRBV11-2|.|TRBD1
CASSFPGQGASGYTF
TGTGCCAGCAGCTTCCCGGGACAGGGGGCTAGTGGCTACACCTTC
>TRBJ1-2|TRBV30|.|.
CAWSVLFRGGKDYGYTF
TGTGCCTGGAGTGTATTGTTTCGGGGGGGAAAGGACTATGGCTACACCTTC
>TRBJ1-6|TRBV18|.|.
CASSPKEGLVSPLHF
TGTGCCAGCTCACCGAAGGAGGGGCTGGTTTCACCCCTCCACTTT